The subject of this entry is one TCR beta chain. As yet, its antigen is unknown. The entry originates in a study of Ad26.COV2.S vaccination and SARS-CoV-2 variants. Study results and limitations: Placebo recipients showed lower spike-specific TCR breadth than vaccinees.

Sequencing was performed with immunoSEQ multiplex PCR; in TCRdb, only in-frame clones are kept and a portion is missing. The sample carries roughly 390,000 clones, roughly nine tenths recorded once. Germline V gene lookup returns CDR1 MGHDK and CDR2 SYGVNS. J lost 7 bases, V lost 4 bases, and 9 bases had no gene match. There are 16 residues in the CDR3. Treatment noted: around 19 received Ad26.COV2.S at low or high dose, single or two shots; about 5 received placebo; per-sample allocation not given. The samples were gathered on day 63 after the first injection of vaccine or placebo. This clonotype originated in a person aged 18-60 years who received the Ad26.COV2.S COVID-19 vaccine or a placebo. V and J are TRBV25-1 and TRBJ1-6; 8 bases agree with TRBD1. This specimen was peripheral blood, taken in a trial of Ad26.COV2.S vaccine versus placebo. CDR3 nucleotides: TGTGCCAGCAGTGGCGGCACAGGGGGGATAAATTCACCCCTCCACTTT. Translation gives CASSGGTGGINSPLHF.